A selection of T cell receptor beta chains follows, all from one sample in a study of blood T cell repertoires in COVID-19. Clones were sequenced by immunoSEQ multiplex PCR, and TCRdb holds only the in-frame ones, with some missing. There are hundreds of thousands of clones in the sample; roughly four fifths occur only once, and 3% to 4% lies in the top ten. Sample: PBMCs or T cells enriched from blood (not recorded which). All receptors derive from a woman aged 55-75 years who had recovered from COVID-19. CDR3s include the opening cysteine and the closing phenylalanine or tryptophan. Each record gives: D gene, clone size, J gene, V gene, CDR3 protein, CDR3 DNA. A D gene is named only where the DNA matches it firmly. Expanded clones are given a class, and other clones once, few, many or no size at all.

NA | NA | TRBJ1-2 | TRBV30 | CAWSGQNYGYTF | TGTGCCTGGAGTGGTCAGAACTATGGCTACACCTTC
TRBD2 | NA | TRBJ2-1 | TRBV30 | CAWSPGLAGANEQFF | TGTGCCTGGAGCCCAGGCCTAGCGGGAGCCAATGAGCAGTTCTTC
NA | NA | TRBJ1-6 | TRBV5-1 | CASSPGGQGHSPLHF | TGCGCCAGCAGCCCGGGGGGCCAGGGGCATTCACCCCTCCACTTT
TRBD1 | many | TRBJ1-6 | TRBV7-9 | CASTGTGSQPLHF | TGTGCCAGTACGGGGACAGGGTCTCAGCCCCTCCACTTT
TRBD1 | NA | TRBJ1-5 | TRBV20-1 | CSASLSVGTAVPNQPQHF | TGCAGTGCTAGTTTATCCGTCGGGACAGCGGTTCCCAATCAGCCCCAGCATTTT
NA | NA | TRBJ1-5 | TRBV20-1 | CSASEDRLEPQHF | TGCAGTGCTAGTGAAGACAGGTTGGAGCCCCAGCATTTT
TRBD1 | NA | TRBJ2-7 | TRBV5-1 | CASSLQGGTSYEQYF | TGCGCCAGCAGCTTACAGGGGGGAACTAGCTACGAGCAGTACTTC
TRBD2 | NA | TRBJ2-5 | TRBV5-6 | CASSQVRGGEETQYF | TGTGCCAGCAGCCAAGTGAGGGGAGGGGAAGAGACCCAGTACTTC
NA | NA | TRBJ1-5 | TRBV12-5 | CASGRQGSRQPQHF | TGTGCTAGTGGCCGGCAGGGTTCTCGGCAGCCCCAGCATTTT
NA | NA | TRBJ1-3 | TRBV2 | CASTLAPTGNTIYF | TGTGCCAGCACTTTGGCACCAACTGGAAACACCATATATTTT
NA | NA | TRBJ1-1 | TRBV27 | CASSLRSLVKVESSLNF | TGTGCCAGCAGTCTCCGGTCCCTTGTAAAAGTAGAGTCATCCTTAAACTTT
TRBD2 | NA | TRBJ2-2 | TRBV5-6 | CASSLGLAGANTGELFF | TGTGCCAGCAGCTTGGGACTAGCGGGGGCAAACACCGGGGAGCTGTTTTTT
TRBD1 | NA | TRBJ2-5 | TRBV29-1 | CSGRDRAQETQYF | TGCAGCGGCCGGGACAGGGCCCAAGAGACCCAGTACTTC
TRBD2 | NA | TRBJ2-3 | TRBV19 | CASSTGLAGGRTDTQYF | TGTGCCAGTAGTACGGGACTAGCGGGAGGTAGGACAGATACGCAGTATTTT
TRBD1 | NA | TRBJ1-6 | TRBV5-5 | CASSLEDRGAPLHF | TGTGCCAGCAGCTTGGAGGACAGGGGGGCACCCCTCCACTTT
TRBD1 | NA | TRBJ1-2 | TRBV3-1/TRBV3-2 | CASSPDRDSYGYTF | TGTGCCAGCAGCCCGGACAGGGACTCATATGGCTACACCTTC
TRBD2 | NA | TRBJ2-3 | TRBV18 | CASSPQSGAGTDTQYF | TGTGCCAGCTCACCACAGAGCGGGGCCGGCACAGATACGCAGTATTTT
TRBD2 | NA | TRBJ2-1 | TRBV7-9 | CASSLGLAGGNEQFF | TGTGCCAGCAGCTTGGGACTAGCGGGGGGAAATGAGCAGTTCTTC
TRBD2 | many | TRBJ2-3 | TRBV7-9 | CASSLGLAGNSDTQYF | TGTGCCAGCAGCCTCGGACTAGCGGGAAACTCAGATACGCAGTATTTT
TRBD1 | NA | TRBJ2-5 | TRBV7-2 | CASSSRGRASWETQYF | TGTGCCAGCAGCTCAAGGGGGCGGGCGTCTTGGGAGACCCAGTACTTC
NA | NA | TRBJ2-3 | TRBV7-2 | CASSLANREYTDTQYF | TGTGCCAGCAGCTTAGCTAACAGGGAGTACACAGATACGCAGTATTTT
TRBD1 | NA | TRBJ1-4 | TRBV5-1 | CASSLWDREGKLFF | TGCGCCAGCAGCTTGTGGGACAGGGAGGGAAAACTGTTTTTT
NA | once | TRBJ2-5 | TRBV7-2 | CASSLANSQETQYF | TGTGCCAGCAGCTTAGCGAACTCACAAGAGACCCAGTACTTC
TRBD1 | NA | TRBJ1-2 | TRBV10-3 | CAISESRGRGYGYTF | TGTGCCATCAGTGAGTCGAGGGGGCGAGGCTATGGCTACACCTTC
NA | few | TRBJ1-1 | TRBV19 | CASTMRGGNTEAFF | TGTGCCAGTACCATGAGGGGGGGAAACACTGAAGCTTTCTTT
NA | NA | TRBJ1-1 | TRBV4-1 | CASSQTSGGVTEAFF | TGCGCCAGCAGCCAAACTTCTGGGGGCGTTACTGAAGCTTTCTTT
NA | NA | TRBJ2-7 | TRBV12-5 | CASGLVTSAGFYEQYF | TGTGCTAGTGGTTTGGTAACCTCAGCAGGGTTCTACGAGCAGTACTTC
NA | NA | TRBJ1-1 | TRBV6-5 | CASSAGFRPHTEAFF | TGTGCCAGCAGCGCGGGTTTCAGGCCACACACTGAAGCTTTCTTT
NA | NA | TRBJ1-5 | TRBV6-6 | CASSYPSGVRDQPQHF | TGTGCCAGCAGTTACCCCTCGGGGGTTAGAGATCAGCCCCAGCATTTT
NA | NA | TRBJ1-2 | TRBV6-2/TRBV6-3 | CASSGRTNYGYTF | TGTGCCAGCAGCGGGAGGACTAACTATGGCTACACCTTC
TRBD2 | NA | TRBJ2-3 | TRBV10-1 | CASSELTSGSITDTQYF | TGCGCCAGCAGTGAGTTGACTAGCGGGAGTATAACAGATACGCAGTATTTT
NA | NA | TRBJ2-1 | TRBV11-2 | CASSLEYSSNEQFF | TGTGCCAGCAGCTTAGAGTATTCTAGCAATGAGCAGTTCTTC
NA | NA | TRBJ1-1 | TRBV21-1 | CASSDRRDRPFGLEAFF | TGTGCCAGCAGCGATCGCCGGGACAGGCCTTTCGGGTTGGAAGCTTTCTTT
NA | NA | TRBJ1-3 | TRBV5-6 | CASSLAGVVRGNTIYF | TGTGCCAGCAGCTTGGCCGGGGTAGTGCGCGGAAACACCATATATTTT
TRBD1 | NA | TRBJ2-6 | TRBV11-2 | CASSSFKRQGISGANVLTF | TGTGCCAGCAGCTCCTTCAAGAGACAGGGGATCTCTGGGGCCAACGTCCTGACTTTC